The 28 T cell receptor beta chains in this list originate from one sample, sequenced in a study of CD8+ T cells in alopecia areata (dated by TCRdb to the late 2010s). The method behind the library was the immunoSEQ multiplex PCR assay. RNA was extracted from all samples and reverse transcribed into cDNA as template for TCR sequencing. TCRdb re-hosts the immuneACCESS table, in-frame sequences only. Its copies lack some clones; in the studies checked, an unresolved V gene accounts for under half of them, and the cause for the rest is not known. The sample table lists roughly 120,000 clones, roughly two fifths of them with a count of one. The ten most abundant clones make up approximately 3% of the sample. Sample: CD4+ T cells sorted from blood. These receptors were obtained from a human donor with alopecia areata.

This clone came up a few times. The chain combines TRBV4-1 with TRBJ2-7; the match to TRBD1 covers 10 bases. Germline assignment: CDR1 MGHRA and CDR2 YSYEKL. This CDR3 is built from 16 residues. J gave up 3 bases and V 1 base, and 6 bases lay outside the gene matches. The chain's CDR3 is CASSQAPGQGFYEQYF. In DNA form, the CDR3 reads TGCGCCAGCAGCCAAGCGCCGGGACAGGGGTTCTACGAGCAGTACTTC.

A few counts support this clone. The chain employs TRBV5-1 and TRBJ2-7; possibly TRBD1 for D (5 bases). The CDR3 has 17 amino acids. V lost 0 bases and J 1 base, leaving 17 bases between the germline ends. Per germline, CDR1 SGHRS and CDR2 YFSETQ. CDR3 coding DNA: TGCGCCAGCAGCTTGGCTCTTAACACCAGGGAATCCTACGAGCAGTACTTC. Translating gives CASSLALNTRESYEQYF.

The rearrangement links TRBV7-9 to TRBJ1-1, with 7 positions matching TRBD1. CDR1 is SEHNR and CDR2 is FQNEAQ in the germline V gene (reference sequence). Trimming at V came to 1 base and at J to 4 bases, leaving 6 bases not matched to a gene. The CDR3 consists of 15 residues. CDR3 amino acids: CASSLEQSGGTEAFF. Here the CDR3 DNA reads TGTGCCAGCAGCTTAGAGCAATCAGGGGGCACTGAAGCTTTCTTT.

This chain links TRBV7-3 with TRBJ2-1; D not resolved. The CDR3 covers 16 residues. CDR1 is SGHTA and CDR2 is FQGTGA in the germline V gene. Trimming removed 3 bases at V and 0 bases at J, with 12 bases between. Here the CDR3 DNA reads TGTGCCAGCAGCTTTGTTGGCGGTAGCTCCTACAATGAGCAGTTCTTC. Residues: CASSFVGGSSYNEQFF.

J is TRBJ2-5 and V is TRBV29-1, with D possibly TRBD2 on 5 matching bases. Germline CDR1 SQVTM, CDR2 ANQGSEA. The germline V and J ends were trimmed by 2 bases and 1 base, with 14 bases remaining between them. The CDR3 totals 15 residues. The CDR3 bases are TGCAGCGTTGAAAGGAGGACGAATCCCCAAGAGACCCAGTACTTC. It encodes CSVERRTNPQETQYF. The complete variable domain, with remaining parts taken from reference TRBV29-1 and TRBJ2-5, reads SAVISQKPSRDICQRGTSLTIQCQVDSQVTMMFWYRQQPGQSLTLIATANQGSEATYESGFVIDKFPISRPNLTFSTLTVSNMSPEDSSIYLCSVERRTNPQETQYFGPGTRLLVL.

This clone was found a few times. The chain carries TRBV5-6 and TRBJ2-6; D gene uncertain. The V gene's germline CDR1 is SGHDT and CDR2 YYEEEE. The CDR3 length is 15 residues. Trimming removed 0 bases at V and 3 bases at J, with 7 bases between. CDR3 coding DNA: TGTGCCAGCAGCTTGGGACATAGTGGGGCCAACGTCCTGACTTTC. It specifies CASSLGHSGANVLTF.

The chain has TRBV4-2 and TRBJ2-3; 13 bases align to TRBD2. The germline gives CDR1 LGHNA, CDR2 YNFKEQ. With 2 bases clipped from V and 4 bases from J, the junction kept 6 bases outside the gene matches. The CDR3 contains 17 residues. As DNA, the CDR3 is TGTGCCAGCAGCCAATGGACTAGCGGGAGTGTACCAGATACGCAGTATTTT. Protein sequence: CASSQWTSGSVPDTQYF.

The rearrangement links TRBV29-1 to TRBJ1-2, with unresolved D. The CDR3 has 13 amino acids. Per germline, CDR1 SQVTM and CDR2 ANQGSEA. V lost 3 bases and J 5 bases, leaving 13 bases between the germline ends. The CDR3 reads CSVDKGRGYGYTF. For the CDR3, the DNA is TGCAGCGTTGATAAAGGCCGAGGGTATGGCTACACCTTC.

The chain uses TRBV30 and TRBJ1-2; D is unclear. CDR3 length: 14 amino acids. Germline V lookup: CDR1 GTSNPN, CDR2 SVGIG (reference sequence). V was cut by 4 bases and J by 8 bases, with 20 bases left in between. The CDR3 is CAWNRVEGAGGYTF. CDR3 in DNA: TGTGCCTGGAACCGAGTAGAGGGCGCCGGGGGCTACACCTTC. Full variable domain (missing parts from reference TRBV30 and TRBJ1-2): SQTIHQWPATLVQPVGSPLSLECTVEGTSNPNLYWYRQAAGRGLQLLFYSVGIGQISSEVPQNLSASRPQDRQFILSSKKLLLSDSGFYLCAWNRVEGAGGYTFGSGTRLTVV.

This clone has more than one count but fewer than ten. V usage is TRBV7-9 and J usage is TRBJ2-4; D call uncertain. Germline-derived CDR1 and CDR2 are SEHNR and FQNEAQ (reference sequence). The length of the CDR3 is 12 residues. Between the trimmed V and J ends, which lost 3 bases and 13 bases, there was a span of 13 bases. The CDR3: CASSFSPPLQYF. The CDR3 DNA reads as TGTGCCAGCAGCTTCAGTCCTCCTTTACAGTACTTC. Filled out from reference TRBV7-9 and TRBJ2-4, the complete variable domain reads DTGVSQNPRHKITKRGQNVTFRCDPISEHNRLYWYRQTLGQGPEFLTYFQNEAQLEKSRLLSDRFSAERPKGSFSTLEIQRTEQGDSAMYLCASSFSPPLQYFGAGTRLSVL.

This clone was detected only a few times. The genes are TRBV7-2 and TRBJ2-1, with D possibly TRBD2 on 6 matching bases. Germline CDR1 SGHTA, CDR2 FQGNSA. This CDR3 has 13 residues. Trimming removed 4 bases at V and 9 bases at J, with 13 bases between. The CDR3 region has the DNA TGTGCCAGCAGCTCACAAACCGGGGGTGAGCAGTTCTTC. The encoded protein is CASSSQTGGEQFF. Variable domain in full (rest from reference TRBV7-2 and TRBJ2-1): GAGVSQSPSNKVTEKGKDVELRCDPISGHTALYWYRQSLGQGLEFLIYFQGNSAPDKSGLPSDRFSAERTGGSVSTLTIQRTQQEDSAVYLCASSSQTGGEQFFGPGTRLTVL.

This clone has just a few counts. This chain uses TRBV9 with TRBJ2-3; 11 nucleotides line up with TRBD2. V lost 3 bases to trimming and J lost 10 bases; unmatched junction nucleotides: 7. Per the germline V gene, CDR1 is SGDLS and CDR2 is YYNGEE. The length of the CDR3 is 14 residues. In nucleotides, the CDR3 is TGTGCCAGCAGCGGACGACCGGGACTAGCGGCGCAGTATTTT. Protein sequence: CASSGRPGLAAQYF.

The chain combines TRBV30 with TRBJ1-5; 9 bases match TRBD1. The CDR3 loop spans 14 amino acids. Trimming removed 7 bases from V and 2 bases from J; junction bases left unmatched: 6. Germline CDR1 GTSNPN, CDR2 SVGIG (reference sequence). This CDR3 reads CASGTGWRNQPQHF. CDR3 bases: TGTGCCTCCGGGACAGGGTGGCGCAATCAGCCCCAGCATTTT.

V usage is TRBV30 and J usage is TRBJ2-7; the D gene is possibly TRBD1 (6 bases). Germline V gene data show CDR1 as GTSNPN and CDR2 as SVGIG (reference sequence). Deletions cut 4 bases from V and 2 bases from J, with 9 bases between. This CDR3 is 12 amino acids long. CDR3 sequence: CAWIEGAYEQYF. The DNA for the CDR3 is TGTGCCTGGATCGAGGGGGCCTACGAGCAGTACTTC. The complete variable domain, with remaining parts taken from reference TRBV30 and TRBJ2-7, reads SQTIHQWPATLVQPVGSPLSLECTVEGTSNPNLYWYRQAAGRGLQLLFYSVGIGQISSEVPQNLSASRPQDRQFILSSKKLLLSDSGFYLCAWIEGAYEQYFGPGTRLTVT.

This chain joins TRBV4-1 and TRBJ2-1, with 8 bases lining up with TRBD2. The CDR3 runs 16 residues. Per the germline V gene, CDR1 is MGHRA and CDR2 is YSYEKL. The junction had 9 bases not matched to a gene; V was cut back by 5 bases and J by 3 bases. This chain's CDR3 is CASSSPGTRDYNEQFF. In DNA form, the CDR3 reads TGCGCCAGCAGCTCCCCCGGGACTAGAGACTACAATGAGCAGTTCTTC.

The chain has TRBV29-1 and TRBJ2-1, with TRBD2 matching 12 bases. This CDR3 region has 17 residues. Per the germline V gene, CDR1 is SQVTM and CDR2 is ANQGSEA. CDR3 bases: TGCAGTGTCGCAGGACTAGCGGGATTTCGTGTCGAGAATGAGCAGTTCTTC. Translating gives CSVAGLAGFRVENEQFF.

The V and J genes are TRBV29-1 and TRBJ2-1; maybe TRBD1 (6 bases). CDR3 length: 14 residues. V lost 6 bases to trimming and J lost 0 bases, with 12 bases between them. CDR1 SQVTM and CDR2 ANQGSEA come from the germline V gene. The CDR3 spells CSVAGGRSYNEQFF. The CDR3 DNA follows: TGCAGCGTCGCTGGGGGCCGCTCCTACAATGAGCAGTTCTTC.

The V gene is TRBV18, the J gene TRBJ2-7; 7 positions agree with TRBD1. The germline gives CDR1 KGHSH, CDR2 LQKENI. The CDR3 runs 16 residues. The ends lost 0 bases at V and 0 bases at J; junction bases unmatched: 5. In DNA, the CDR3 is TGTGCCAGCTCACCACCCGGGACAGTAAGCTCCTACGAGCAGTACTTC. Translating it yields CASSPPGTVSSYEQYF.

This chain joins TRBV7-3 and TRBJ1-1; TRBD1 matches at 7 bases. This CDR3 spans 13 amino acids. Germline CDR1 and CDR2: SGHTA and FQGTGA. Trimming at V came to 5 bases and at J to 3 bases, leaving 3 bases not matched to a gene. The CDR3 region has the DNA TGTGCCAGCAGCCTCGACAGGGACACTGAAGCTTTCTTT. It is translated as CASSLDRDTEAFF.

This rearrangement joins TRBV5-4 to TRBJ2-5; TRBD1 matches 7 bases. CDR3 size: 13 residues. Germline CDR1 and CDR2: SGHNT and YYREEE (reference sequence). V dropped 3 bases and J dropped 3; count of bases not matched to a gene: 2. CDR3 DNA: TGTGCCAGCAGCTCCGGGACAGAAGAGACCCAGTACTTC. This gives the protein CASSSGTEETQYF.

The chain couples TRBV25-1 to TRBJ1-1; D uncertain. CDR1 is MGHDK and CDR2 is SYGVNS in the germline V gene. Between the trimmed V and J ends, which lost 7 bases and 0 bases, there was a span of 9 bases. The CDR3 runs 13 residues. The DNA of the CDR3 is TGTGCCAGCATTGGCACTATGAACACTGAAGCTTTCTTT. Its protein is CASIGTMNTEAFF.

The chain is built from TRBV11-3 and TRBJ2-1, with TRBD2 identical over 8 bases. This CDR3 has 18 residues. Germline CDR1 is SGHNT and CDR2 is YENEEA. V lost 1 base and J lost 3; bases outside the gene matches: 11. CDR3 sequence: CASSLARSSGVIYNEQFF. The CDR3 DNA reads TGTGCCAGCAGCTTAGCGAGGAGTAGCGGGGTGATCTACAATGAGCAGTTCTTC.

This clone was found a few times. The rearrangement links TRBV18 to TRBJ2-1; D call uncertain. Germline assignment: CDR1 KGHSH and CDR2 LQKENI. The CDR3 has 14 amino acids. Trimming took off 2 bases at V and 5 bases at J, with 10 bases between the two ends. This chain's CDR3 is CASSPTTENNEQFF. Written as DNA, the CDR3 is TGTGCCAGCTCACCAACCACAGAGAACAATGAGCAGTTCTTC.

This chain joins TRBV29-1 and TRBJ2-7; 7 bases line up with TRBD1. Germline assignment: CDR1 SQVTM and CDR2 ANQGSEA. The CDR3 runs 11 residues. Germline trimming cut 6 bases from V and 4 bases from J; bases unmatched to any gene: 3. The CDR3 DNA reads as TGCAGCGTGGGGGACAGATACGAGCAGTACTTC. Its protein is CSVGDRYEQYF.

V usage is TRBV30 and J usage is TRBJ1-1; 8 nucleotides align to TRBD1. The germline V gene has CDR1 GTSNPN and CDR2 SVGIG (reference sequence). This CDR3 spans 14 amino acids. Unmatched junction bases numbered 8, after V lost 3 bases and J lost 5 bases. CDR3 in DNA: TGTGCCTGGAGCCGGACAGGGCGATGGACTGAAGCTTTCTTT. Residues: CAWSRTGRWTEAFF.

The J gene is TRBJ2-2, the V gene TRBV5-4, with 10 bases fitting TRBD1. V was pared by 7 bases and J by 5 bases, with 5 bases of the junction left unmatched. This CDR3 has 14 amino acids. Germline V gives CDR1 SGHNT, CDR2 YYREEE (reference sequence). This CDR3 is CASGGQGVTGELFF. For the CDR3, the DNA is TGTGCCAGCGGTGGACAGGGGGTTACCGGGGAGCTGTTTTTT.

The rearrangement links TRBV29-1 to TRBJ2-6; D unresolved. With 2 bases removed from V and 4 bases from J, the gap between germline ends came to 15 bases. The CDR3 is made up of 16 amino acids. CDR1 is SQVTM and CDR2 is ANQGSEA in the germline V gene. The CDR3 bases are TGCAGCGTTGAAATAGGAGACGCGGTCGGGGCCAACGTCCTGACTTTC. Protein: CSVEIGDAVGANVLTF.

This clone was counted a few times. The chain is built from TRBV7-2 and TRBJ2-3; 9 bases are shared with TRBD2. The CDR3 loop spans 15 amino acids. V dropped 7 bases and J dropped 3; count of bases not matched to a gene: 8. Germline values: CDR1 SGHTA, CDR2 FQGNSA. CDR3 in amino acids: CASTRYAGGTDTQYF. For the CDR3, the DNA is TGTGCCAGCACCCGCTATGCGGGGGGGACAGATACGCAGTATTTT.